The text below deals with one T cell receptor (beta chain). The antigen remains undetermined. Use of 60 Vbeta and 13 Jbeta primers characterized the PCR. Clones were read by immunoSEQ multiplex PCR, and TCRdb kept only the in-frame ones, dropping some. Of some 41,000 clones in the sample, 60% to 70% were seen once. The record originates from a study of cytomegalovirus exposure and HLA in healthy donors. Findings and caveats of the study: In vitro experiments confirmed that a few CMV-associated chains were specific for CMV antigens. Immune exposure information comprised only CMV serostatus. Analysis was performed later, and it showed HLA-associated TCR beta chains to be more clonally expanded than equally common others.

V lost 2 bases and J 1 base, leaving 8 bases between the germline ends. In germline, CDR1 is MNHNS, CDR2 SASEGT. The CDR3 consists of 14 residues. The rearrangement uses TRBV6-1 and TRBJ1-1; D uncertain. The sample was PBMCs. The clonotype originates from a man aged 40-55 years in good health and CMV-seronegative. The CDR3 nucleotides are TGTGCCAGCAGTGAAACGGGAGAGAACACTGAAGCTTTCTTT. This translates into CASSETGENTEAFF.